This T cell receptor beta chain was profiled in a study of cytomegalovirus exposure and HLA in healthy donors. Study-wide context: Across almost 400 genotyped donors, approximately 80% landed in the Caucasian-associated ancestry cluster.

Germline-derived CDR1 and CDR2 are SGHNT and YYREEE (reference sequence). V dropped 0 bases and J dropped 0 bases, with 12 bases sitting between them. CDR3 length: 17 amino acids. PCR used 60 Vbeta primers and 13 Jbeta primers. Assay: immunoSEQ multiplex PCR; the TCRdb copy retains only in-frame clones and omits some. The sample lists about 160,000 clones; approximately 76% were seen once. General observations from the study: What a later analysis showed was that several of the most significant clusters appeared linked to common viral pathogens. Later analysis associated a missense DCLRE1C variant with TCR beta V- and J-gene trimming. Most TCR sequences were uncommon, yet certain public TCRs appeared in many donors.

Concerning this clone itself: Its target is unknown.

V gene TRBV5-4 combines with J gene TRBJ2-2; perhaps TRBD1 as D (6 bases). The sequence was obtained from a man between 60 and 75 years old in good health and CMV-seronegative. Sequencing was carried out using PBMCs. The CDR3 sequence is CASSLDVYRANTGELFF. CDR3 nucleotide sequence: TGTGCCAGCAGCTTGGATGTTTACAGGGCGAACACCGGGGAGCTGTTTTTT.